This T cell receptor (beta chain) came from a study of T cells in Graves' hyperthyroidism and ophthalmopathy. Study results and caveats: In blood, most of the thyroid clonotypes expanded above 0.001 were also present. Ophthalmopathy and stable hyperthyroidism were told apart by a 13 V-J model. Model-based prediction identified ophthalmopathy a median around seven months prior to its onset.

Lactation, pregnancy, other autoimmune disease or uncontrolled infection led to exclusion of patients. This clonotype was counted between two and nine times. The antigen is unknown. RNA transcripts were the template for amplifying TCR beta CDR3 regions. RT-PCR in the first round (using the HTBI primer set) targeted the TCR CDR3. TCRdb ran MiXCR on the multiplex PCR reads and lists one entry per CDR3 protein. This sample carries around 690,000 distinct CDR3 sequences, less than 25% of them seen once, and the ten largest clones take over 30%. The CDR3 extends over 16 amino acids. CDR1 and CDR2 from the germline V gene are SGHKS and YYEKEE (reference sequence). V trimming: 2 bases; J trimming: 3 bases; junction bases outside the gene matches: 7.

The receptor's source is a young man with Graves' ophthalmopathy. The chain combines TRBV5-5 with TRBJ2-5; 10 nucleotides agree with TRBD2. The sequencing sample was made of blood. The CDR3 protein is CASSLLAGISEETQYF. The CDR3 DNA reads TGTGCCAGCAGCTTACTAGCGGGAATTTCCGAAGAGACCCAGTACTTC.